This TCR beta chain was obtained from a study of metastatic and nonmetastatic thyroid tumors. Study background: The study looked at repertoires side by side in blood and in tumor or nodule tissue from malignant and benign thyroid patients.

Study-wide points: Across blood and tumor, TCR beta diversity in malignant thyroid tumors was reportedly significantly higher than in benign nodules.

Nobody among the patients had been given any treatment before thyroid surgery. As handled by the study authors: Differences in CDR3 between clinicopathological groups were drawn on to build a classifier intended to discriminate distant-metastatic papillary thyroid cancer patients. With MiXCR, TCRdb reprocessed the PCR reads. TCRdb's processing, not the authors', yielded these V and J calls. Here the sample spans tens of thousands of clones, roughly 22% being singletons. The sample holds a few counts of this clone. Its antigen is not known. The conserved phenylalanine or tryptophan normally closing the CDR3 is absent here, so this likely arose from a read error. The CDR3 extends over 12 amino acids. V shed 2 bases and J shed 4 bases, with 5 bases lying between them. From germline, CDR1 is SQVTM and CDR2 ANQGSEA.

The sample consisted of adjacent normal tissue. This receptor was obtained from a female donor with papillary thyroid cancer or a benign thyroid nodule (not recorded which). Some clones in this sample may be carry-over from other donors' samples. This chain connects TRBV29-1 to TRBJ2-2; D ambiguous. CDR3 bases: TGCAGCGTTGAACAGAGCACCGGGGAGCTGTTTCTT. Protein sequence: CSVEQSTGELFL.